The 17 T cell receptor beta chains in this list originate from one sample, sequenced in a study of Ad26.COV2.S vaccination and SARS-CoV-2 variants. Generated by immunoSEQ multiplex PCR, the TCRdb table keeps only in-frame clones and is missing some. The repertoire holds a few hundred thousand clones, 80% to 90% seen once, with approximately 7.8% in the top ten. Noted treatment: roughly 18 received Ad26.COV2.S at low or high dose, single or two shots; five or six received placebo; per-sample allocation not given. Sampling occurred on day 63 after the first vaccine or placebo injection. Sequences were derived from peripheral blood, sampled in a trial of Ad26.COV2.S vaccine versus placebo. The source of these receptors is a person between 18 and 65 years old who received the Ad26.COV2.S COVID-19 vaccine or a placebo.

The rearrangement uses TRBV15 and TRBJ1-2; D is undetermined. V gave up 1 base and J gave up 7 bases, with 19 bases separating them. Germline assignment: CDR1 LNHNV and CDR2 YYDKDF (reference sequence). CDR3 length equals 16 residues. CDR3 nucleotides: TGTGCCACCAGCAGAGGGGTGACGGTGGAGTACAGTGGCTACACCTTC. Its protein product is CATSRGVTVEYSGYTF.

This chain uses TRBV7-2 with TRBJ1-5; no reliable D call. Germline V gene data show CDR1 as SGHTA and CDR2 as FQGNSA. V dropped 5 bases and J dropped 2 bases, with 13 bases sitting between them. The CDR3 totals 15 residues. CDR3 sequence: CASSDNRVGNQPQHF. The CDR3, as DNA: TGTGCCAGCAGCGATAATCGGGTGGGCAATCAGCCCCAGCATTTT. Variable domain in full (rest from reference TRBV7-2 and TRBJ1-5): GAGVSQSPSNKVTEKGKDVELRCDPISGHTALYWYRQSLGQGLEFLIYFQGNSAPDKSGLPSDRFSAERTGGSVSTLTIQRTQQEDSAVYLCASSDNRVGNQPQHFGDGTRLSIL.

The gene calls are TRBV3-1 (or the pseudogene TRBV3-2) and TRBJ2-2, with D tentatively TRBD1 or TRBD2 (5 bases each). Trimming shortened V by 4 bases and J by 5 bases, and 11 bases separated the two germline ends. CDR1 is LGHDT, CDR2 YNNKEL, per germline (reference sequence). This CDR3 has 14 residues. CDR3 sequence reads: CASSPGDGTGELFF. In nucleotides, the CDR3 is TGTGCCAGCAGCCCCGGGGACGGGACCGGGGAGCTGTTTTTT.

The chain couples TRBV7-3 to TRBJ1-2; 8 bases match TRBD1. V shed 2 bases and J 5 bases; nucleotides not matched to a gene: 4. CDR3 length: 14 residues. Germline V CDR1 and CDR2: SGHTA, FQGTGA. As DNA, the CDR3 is TGTGCCAGCAGCTTAGGGACAGGACTATATGGCTACACCTTC. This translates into CASSLGTGLYGYTF.

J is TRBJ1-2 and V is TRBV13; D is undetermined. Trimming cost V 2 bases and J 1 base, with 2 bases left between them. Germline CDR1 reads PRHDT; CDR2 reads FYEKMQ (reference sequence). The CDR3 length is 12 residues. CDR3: CASSLRNYGYTF. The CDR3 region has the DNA TGTGCCAGCAGCTTACGTAACTATGGCTACACCTTC.

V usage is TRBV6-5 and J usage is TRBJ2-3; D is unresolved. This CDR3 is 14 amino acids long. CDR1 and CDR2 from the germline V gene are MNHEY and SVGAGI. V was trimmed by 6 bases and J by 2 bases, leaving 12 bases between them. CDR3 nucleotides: TGTGCCAGCAGATTAGAGGATACCACAGATACGCAGTATTTT. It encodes CASRLEDTTDTQYF.

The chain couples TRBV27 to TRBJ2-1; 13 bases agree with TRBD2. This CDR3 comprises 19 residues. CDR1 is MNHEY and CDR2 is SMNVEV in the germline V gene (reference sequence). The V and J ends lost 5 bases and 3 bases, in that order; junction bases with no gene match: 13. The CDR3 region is CASSPLTSGRWGNYNEQFF. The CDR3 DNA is TGTGCCAGCAGTCCACTGACTAGCGGGAGGTGGGGCAACTACAATGAGCAGTTCTTC.

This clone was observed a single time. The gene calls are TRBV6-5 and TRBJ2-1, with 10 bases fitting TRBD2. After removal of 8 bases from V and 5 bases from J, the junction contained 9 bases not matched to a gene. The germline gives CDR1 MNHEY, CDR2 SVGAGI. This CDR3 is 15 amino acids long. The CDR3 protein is CASRLGLAHHNEQFF. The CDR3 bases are TGTGCCAGCCGCCTGGGACTAGCGCACCACAATGAGCAGTTCTTC.

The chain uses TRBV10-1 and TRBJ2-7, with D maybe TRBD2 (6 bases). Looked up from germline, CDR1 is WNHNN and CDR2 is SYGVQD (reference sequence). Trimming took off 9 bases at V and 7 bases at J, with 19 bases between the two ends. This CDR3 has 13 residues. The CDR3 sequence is CASPGLLPGEQYF. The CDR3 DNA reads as TGCGCCAGTCCGGGACTCCTCCCTGGGGAGCAGTACTTC.

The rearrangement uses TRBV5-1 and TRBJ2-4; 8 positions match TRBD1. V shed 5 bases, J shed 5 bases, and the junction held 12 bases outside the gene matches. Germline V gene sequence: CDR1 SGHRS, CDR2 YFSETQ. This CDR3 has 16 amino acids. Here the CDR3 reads CASRPNTGGPENIQYF. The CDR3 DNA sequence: TGCGCCAGCAGACCTAATACAGGGGGTCCCGAAAACATTCAGTACTTC.

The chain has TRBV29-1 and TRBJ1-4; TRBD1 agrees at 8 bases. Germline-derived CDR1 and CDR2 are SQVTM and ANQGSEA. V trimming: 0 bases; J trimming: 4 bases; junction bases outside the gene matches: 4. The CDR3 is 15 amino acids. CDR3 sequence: CSVEDRGQGNEKLFF. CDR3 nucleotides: TGCAGCGTTGAAGATCGAGGACAGGGTAATGAAAAACTGTTTTTT.

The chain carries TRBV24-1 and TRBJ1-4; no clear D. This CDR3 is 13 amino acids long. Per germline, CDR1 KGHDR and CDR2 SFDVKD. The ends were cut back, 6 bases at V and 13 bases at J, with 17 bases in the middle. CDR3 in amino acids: CATSLEVGGRLFF. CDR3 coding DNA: TGTGCCACCAGTTTAGAGGTCGGAGGAAGACTGTTTTTT.

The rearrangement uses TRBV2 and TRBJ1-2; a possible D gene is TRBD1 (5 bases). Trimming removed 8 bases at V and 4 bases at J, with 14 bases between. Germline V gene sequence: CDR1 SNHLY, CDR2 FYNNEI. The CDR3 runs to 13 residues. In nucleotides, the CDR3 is TGTGCCAGCCACGTTGGGGACCGCTATGGCTACACCTTC. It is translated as CASHVGDRYGYTF.

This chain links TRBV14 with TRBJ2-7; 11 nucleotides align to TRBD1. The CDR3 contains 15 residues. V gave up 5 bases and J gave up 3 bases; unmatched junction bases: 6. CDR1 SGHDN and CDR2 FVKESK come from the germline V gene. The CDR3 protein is CASSRPGTGGYEQYF. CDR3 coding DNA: TGTGCCAGCAGCAGGCCCGGGACAGGGGGCTACGAGCAGTACTTC.

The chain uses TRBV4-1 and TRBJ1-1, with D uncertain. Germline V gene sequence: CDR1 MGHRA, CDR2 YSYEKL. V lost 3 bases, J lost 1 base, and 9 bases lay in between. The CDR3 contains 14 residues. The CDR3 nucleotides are TGCGCCAGCAGCCACGCCCCGGGGAACACTGAAGCTTTCTTT. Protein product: CASSHAPGNTEAFF.

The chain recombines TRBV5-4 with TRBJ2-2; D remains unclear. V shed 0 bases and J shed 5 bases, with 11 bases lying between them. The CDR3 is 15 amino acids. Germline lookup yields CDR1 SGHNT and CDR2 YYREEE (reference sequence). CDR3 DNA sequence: TGTGCCAGCAGCTTGGCCCTATCTGGGACCGGGGAGCTGTTTTTT. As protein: CASSLALSGTGELFF.

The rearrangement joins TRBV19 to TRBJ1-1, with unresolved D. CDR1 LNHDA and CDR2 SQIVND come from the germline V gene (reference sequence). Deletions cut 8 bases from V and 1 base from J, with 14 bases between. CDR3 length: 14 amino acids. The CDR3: CASQKWEGNTEAFF. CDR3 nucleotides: TGTGCCAGTCAGAAGTGGGAGGGGAACACTGAAGCTTTCTTT.